This T cell receptor (beta chain) derives from a study of early T cells in non-severe SARS-CoV-2 infection. At the level of the study: Chains stayed unpaired after sequencing of bulk RNA from unsorted whole blood. The study, taken as a whole, reports: VDJdb-based annotation leaned toward anti-spike CD8 responses and missed private and CD4 specificities.

Only one count was recorded for this clonotype. Antigen: not known. This may be a read error: a much more frequent sequence differs by one nucleotide. Germline CDR1 MNHEY, CDR2 SMNVEV (reference sequence). This CDR3 region has 14 residues. V gave up 0 bases and J gave up 8 bases, with 11 bases separating them. Unique molecular identifiers tagged individual cDNA molecules. TCRdb reprocessed the 5' RACE reads with MiXCR, giving one entry per CDR3 protein. The sample shows some 56,000 distinct CDR3 sequences, 8% to 11% of them seen only once. The specimen was whole blood. V is TRBV27 and J is TRBJ2-1; D is ambiguous. The sequence came from an adult who was a healthcare worker with PCR-confirmed SARS-CoV-2 infection or an uninfected control (not recorded which). The CDR3 nucleotides read TGTGCCAGCAGTTTATCGCCGGCCTGGGATGAGCAGTTCTTC. Translated, it gives CASSLSPAWDEQFF.